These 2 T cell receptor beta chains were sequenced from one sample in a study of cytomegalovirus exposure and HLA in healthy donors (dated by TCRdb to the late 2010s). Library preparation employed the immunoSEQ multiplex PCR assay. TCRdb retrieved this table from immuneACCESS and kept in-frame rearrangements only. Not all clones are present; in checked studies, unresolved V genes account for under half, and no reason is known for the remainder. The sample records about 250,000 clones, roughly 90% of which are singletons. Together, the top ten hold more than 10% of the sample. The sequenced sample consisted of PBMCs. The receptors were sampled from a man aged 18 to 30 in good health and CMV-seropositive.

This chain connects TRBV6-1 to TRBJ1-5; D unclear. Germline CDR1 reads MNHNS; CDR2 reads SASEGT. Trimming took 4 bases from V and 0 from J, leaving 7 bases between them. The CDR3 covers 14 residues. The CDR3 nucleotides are TGTGCCAGCAGTGTGGAGACTAGCAATCAGCCCCAGCATTTT. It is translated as CASSVETSNQPQHF.

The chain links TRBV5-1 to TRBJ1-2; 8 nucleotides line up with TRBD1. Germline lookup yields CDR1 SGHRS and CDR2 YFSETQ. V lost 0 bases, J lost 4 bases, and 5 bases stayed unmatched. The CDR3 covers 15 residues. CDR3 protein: CASSLVLTGGYGYTF. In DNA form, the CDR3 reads TGCGCCAGCAGCTTGGTATTAACAGGGGGCTATGGCTACACCTTC. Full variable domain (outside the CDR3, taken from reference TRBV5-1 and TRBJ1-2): KAGVTQTPRYLIKTRGQQVTLSCSPISGHRSVSWYQQTPGQGLQFLFEYFSETQRNKGNFPGRFSGRQFSNSRSEMNVSTLELGDSALYLCASSLVLTGGYGYTFGSGTRLTVV.